This T cell receptor (beta chain) was observed in a study of T cell changes during pregnancy in multiple sclerosis. This clone came up once. The repertoire was sequenced with immunoSEQ multiplex PCR; TCRdb's copy has only in-frame clones and lacks some. The repertoire holds 30,000 to 40,000 clones, 93% seen once, with approximately 8.6% in the top ten. This TCR was recovered from a female donor with multiple sclerosis, enrolled in a pregnancy study. Sequenced material: CD8+ T cells from peripheral blood mononuclear cells, taken in the third trimester of pregnancy.

The CDR3, as DNA: TGTGCCAGCAGTTACCCAGGGAAGAACGAGCAGTACTTC. It codes for CASSYPGKNEQYF. The V and J genes are TRBV6-5 and TRBJ2-7, with TRBD1 as a possible D gene (5 bases). This CDR3 has 13 amino acids. Trimming took off 2 bases at V and 5 bases at J, with 10 bases between the two ends. From germline, CDR1 is MNHEY and CDR2 SVGAGI.